The T cell receptor beta chain under discussion was sequenced for a study of blood T cells in healthy people across ages. This clonotype has at least ten counts. The V gene end was trimmed by 1 base and the J gene end by 1 base; junction bases not matched to a gene: 0. This CDR3 contains 15 residues. The germline gives CDR1 LGHDT, CDR2 YNNKEL (reference sequence). PCR was performed a second time for roughly 6 to 12 cycles using a sample-barcoded 5' primer and a J-beta primer mix. Each cDNA molecule, via a template-switch adaptor with 12 random nucleotides, was tagged. TCRdb re-called the 5' RACE reads with MiXCR, one entry per CDR3 protein. The sample comprises hundreds of thousands of distinct CDR3 sequences, under 65% of which are singletons, and about 13% rests with the top ten.

The sequence was obtained from a woman aged 80 or over in good health. V usage is TRBV3-1 and J usage is TRBJ2-3; 9 bases line up with TRBD1. Input material: blood. The CDR3 reads CASSQGTGGTDTQYF. In DNA, the CDR3 is TGTGCCAGCAGCCAAGGGACAGGGGGCACAGATACGCAGTATTTT.